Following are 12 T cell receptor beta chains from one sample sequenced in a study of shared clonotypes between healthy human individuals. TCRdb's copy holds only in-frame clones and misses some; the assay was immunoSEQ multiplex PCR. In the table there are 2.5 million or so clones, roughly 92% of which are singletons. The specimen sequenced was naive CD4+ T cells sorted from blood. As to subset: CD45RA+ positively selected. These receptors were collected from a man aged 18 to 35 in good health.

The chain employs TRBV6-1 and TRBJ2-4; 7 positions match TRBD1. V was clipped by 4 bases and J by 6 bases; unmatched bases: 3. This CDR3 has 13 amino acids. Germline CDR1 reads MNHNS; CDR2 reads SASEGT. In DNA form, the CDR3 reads TGTGCCAGCAGTGCTCACAGGGGAAACATTCAGTACTTC. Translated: CASSAHRGNIQYF.

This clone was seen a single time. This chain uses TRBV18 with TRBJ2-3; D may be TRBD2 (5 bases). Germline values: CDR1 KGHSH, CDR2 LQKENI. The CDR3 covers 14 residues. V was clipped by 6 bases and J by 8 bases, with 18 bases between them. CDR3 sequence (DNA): TGTGCCAGCTCCCGAGGCGACCACGGGATTACGCAGTATTTT. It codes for CASSRGDHGITQYF.

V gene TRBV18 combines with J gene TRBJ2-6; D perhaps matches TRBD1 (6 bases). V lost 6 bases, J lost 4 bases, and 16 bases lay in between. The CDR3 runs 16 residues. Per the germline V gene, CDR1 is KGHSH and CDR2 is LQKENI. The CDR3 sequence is CASSPTGPGGANVLTF. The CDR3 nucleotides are TGTGCCAGCTCTCCTACAGGGCCGGGAGGGGCCAACGTCCTGACTTTC.

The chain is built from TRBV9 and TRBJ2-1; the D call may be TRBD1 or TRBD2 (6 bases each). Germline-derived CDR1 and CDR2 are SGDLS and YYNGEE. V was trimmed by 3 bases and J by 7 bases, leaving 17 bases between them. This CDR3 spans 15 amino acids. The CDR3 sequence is CASSERGEVLNEQFF. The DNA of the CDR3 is TGTGCCAGCAGCGAGAGGGGGGAGGTCTTGAATGAGCAGTTCTTC. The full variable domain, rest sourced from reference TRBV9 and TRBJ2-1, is DSGVTQTPKHLITATGQRVTLRCSPRSGDLSVYWYQQSLDQGLQFLIQYYNGEERAKGNILERFSAQQFPDLHSELNLSSLELGDSALYFCASSERGEVLNEQFFGPGTRLTVL.

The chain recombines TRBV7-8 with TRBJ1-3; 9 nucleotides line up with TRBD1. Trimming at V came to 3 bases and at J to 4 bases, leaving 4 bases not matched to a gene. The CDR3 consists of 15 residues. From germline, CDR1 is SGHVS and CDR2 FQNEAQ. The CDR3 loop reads CASSLGTGSGNTIYF. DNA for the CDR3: TGTGCCAGCAGCTTGGGGACAGGGTCAGGAAACACCATATATTTT.

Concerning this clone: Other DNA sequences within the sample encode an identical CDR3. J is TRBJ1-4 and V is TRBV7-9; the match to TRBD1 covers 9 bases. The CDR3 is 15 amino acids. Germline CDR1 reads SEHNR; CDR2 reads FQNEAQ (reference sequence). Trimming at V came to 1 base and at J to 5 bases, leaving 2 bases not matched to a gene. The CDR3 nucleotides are TGTGCCAGCAGCTTAGAAGGGACAGGGAATGAAAAACTGTTTTTT. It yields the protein CASSLEGTGNEKLFF. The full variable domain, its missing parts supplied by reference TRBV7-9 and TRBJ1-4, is DTGVSQNPRHKITKRGQNVTFRCDPISEHNRLYWYRQTLGQGPEFLTYFQNEAQLEKSRLLSDRFSAERPKGSFSTLEIQRTEQGDSAMYLCASSLEGTGNEKLFFGSGTQLSVL.

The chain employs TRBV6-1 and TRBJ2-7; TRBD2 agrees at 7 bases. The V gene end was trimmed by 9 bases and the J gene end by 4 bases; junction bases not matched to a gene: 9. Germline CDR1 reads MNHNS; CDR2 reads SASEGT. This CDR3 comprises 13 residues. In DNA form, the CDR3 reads TGTGCCAGTCGGGCGGGAGTTTCTTACGAGCAGTACTTC. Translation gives CASRAGVSYEQYF.

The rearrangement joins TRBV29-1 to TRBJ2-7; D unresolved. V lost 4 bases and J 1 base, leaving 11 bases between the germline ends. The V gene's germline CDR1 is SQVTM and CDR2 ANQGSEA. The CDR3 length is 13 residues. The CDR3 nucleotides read TGCAGCGTTGTAGAGAACGGATCCTACGAGCAGTACTTC. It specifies CSVVENGSYEQYF.

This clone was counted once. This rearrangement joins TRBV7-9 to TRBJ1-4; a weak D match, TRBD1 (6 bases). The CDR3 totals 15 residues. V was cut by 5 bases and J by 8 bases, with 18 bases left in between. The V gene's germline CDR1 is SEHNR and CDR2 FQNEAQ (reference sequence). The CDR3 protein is CASSPYTGGREKLFF. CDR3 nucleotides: TGTGCCAGCAGCCCCTATACGGGGGGGCGCGAAAAACTGTTTTTT. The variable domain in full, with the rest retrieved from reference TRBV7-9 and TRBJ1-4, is DTGVSQNPRHKITKRGQNVTFRCDPISEHNRLYWYRQTLGQGPEFLTYFQNEAQLEKSRLLSDRFSAERPKGSFSTLEIQRTEQGDSAMYLCASSPYTGGREKLFFGSGTQLSVL.

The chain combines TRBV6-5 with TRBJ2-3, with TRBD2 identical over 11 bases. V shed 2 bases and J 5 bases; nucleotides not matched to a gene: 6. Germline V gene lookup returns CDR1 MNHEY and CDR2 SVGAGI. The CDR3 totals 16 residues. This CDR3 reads CASSYGTSGVRDTQYF. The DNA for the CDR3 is TGTGCCAGCAGTTACGGGACTAGCGGTGTGAGAGATACGCAGTATTTT.

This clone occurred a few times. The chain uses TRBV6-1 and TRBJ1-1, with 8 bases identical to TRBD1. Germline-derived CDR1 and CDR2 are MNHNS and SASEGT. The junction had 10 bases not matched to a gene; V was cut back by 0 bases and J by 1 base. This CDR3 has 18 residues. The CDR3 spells CASSEALDTGGRNTEAFF. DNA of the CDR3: TGTGCCAGCAGTGAAGCGCTGGATACAGGGGGAAGGAACACTGAAGCTTTCTTT.

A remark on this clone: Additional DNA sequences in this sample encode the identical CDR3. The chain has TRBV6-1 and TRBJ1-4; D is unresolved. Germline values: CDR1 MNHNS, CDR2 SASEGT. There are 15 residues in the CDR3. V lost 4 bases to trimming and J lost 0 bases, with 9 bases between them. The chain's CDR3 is CASSAWTATNEKLFF. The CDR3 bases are TGTGCCAGCAGTGCCTGGACTGCAACTAATGAAAAACTGTTTTTT.